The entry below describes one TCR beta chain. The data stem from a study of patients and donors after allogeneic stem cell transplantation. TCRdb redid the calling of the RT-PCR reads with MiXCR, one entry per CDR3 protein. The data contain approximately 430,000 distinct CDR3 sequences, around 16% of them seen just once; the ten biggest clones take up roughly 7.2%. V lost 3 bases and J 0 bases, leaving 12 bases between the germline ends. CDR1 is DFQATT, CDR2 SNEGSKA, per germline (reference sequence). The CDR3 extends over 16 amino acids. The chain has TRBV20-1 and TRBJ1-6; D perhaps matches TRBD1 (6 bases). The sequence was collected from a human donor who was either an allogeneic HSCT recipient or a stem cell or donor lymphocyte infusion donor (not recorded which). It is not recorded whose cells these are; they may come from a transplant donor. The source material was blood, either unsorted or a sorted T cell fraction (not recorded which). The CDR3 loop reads CSARSRGSSYNSPLHF. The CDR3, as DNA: TGCAGTGCTAGGAGCAGGGGCAGCTCCTATAATTCACCCCTCCACTTT.